The 28 T cell receptor beta chains presented below share a single source sample, sequenced in a study of early T cells in non-severe SARS-CoV-2 infection. Using its own MiXCR run on the 5' RACE reads, TCRdb lists one record per CDR3 protein. The sample carries 84,000 or so distinct CDR3 sequences, 9.5% to 13% recorded once. Material for sequencing was whole blood. These receptors were obtained from an adult who was a healthcare worker with PCR-confirmed SARS-CoV-2 infection or an uninfected control (not recorded which).

The gene calls are TRBV27 and TRBJ1-4; 7 bases align to TRBD1. Germline V gives CDR1 MNHEY, CDR2 SMNVEV (reference sequence). The CDR3 runs to 15 residues. V shed 6 bases, J shed 9 bases, and the junction held 13 bases outside the gene matches. CDR3 loop: CASSLGSGQQKKLFF. CDR3 nucleotide sequence: TGTGCCAGCAGCCTAGGGTCGGGACAGCAAAAAAAACTGTTTTTT. Based on the CDR3 plus reference TRBV27 and TRBJ1-4, the full variable domain is EAQVTQNPRYLITVTGKKLTVTCSQNMNHEYMSWYRQDPGLGLRQIYYSMNVEVTDKGDVPEGYKVSRKEKRNFPLILESPSPNQTSLYFCASSLGSGQQKKLFFGSGTQLSVL.

Only a few counts were recorded for this clonotype. The chain couples TRBV20-1 to TRBJ1-1, with a possible D match to TRBD1 (6 bases). Trimming pared 3 bases from V and 1 base from J, leaving 12 bases between. CDR3 length equals 14 residues. The germline V gene encodes CDR1 DFQATT and CDR2 SNEGSKA (reference sequence). CDR3 DNA: TGCAGTGCTAGTGGGGGGGCTCGGAACACTGAAGCTTTCTTT. Its translation is CSASGGARNTEAFF.

CDR3 protein: CASSFLIAGANVLTF. The CDR3 DNA reads as TGTGCCAGCAGTTTCCTAATCGCTGGGGCCAACGTCCTGACTTTC. The chain recombines TRBV28 with TRBJ2-6, with no clear D. Per germline, CDR1 MDHEN and CDR2 SYDVKM. This CDR3 contains 15 residues. Trimming pared 3 bases from V and 2 bases from J, leaving 8 bases between.

This clonotype turned up a few times. Here the CDR3 reads CASARADTQYF. CDR3 in DNA: TGTGCCAGTGCCCGCGCAGATACGCAGTATTTT. This sequence joins TRBV6-6 and TRBJ2-3; D not resolved. V gave up 9 bases and J gave up 4 bases, with 8 bases separating them. The germline CDR1 and CDR2 sequences are MNHNY and SVGAGI (reference sequence). This CDR3 has 11 residues.

This clonotype was seen more than once but under ten times. The chain recombines TRBV15 with TRBJ2-1, with 11 bases aligning to TRBD1. CDR3 length: 18 amino acids. Germline CDR1 is LNHNV and CDR2 is YYDKDF (reference sequence). V lost 1 base, J lost 2 bases, and 7 bases stayed unmatched. The CDR3 bases are TGTGCCACCAGCAGAGTTCTAAAGGGACAGGGGGCCTACAATGAGCAGTTCTTC. It specifies CATSRVLKGQGAYNEQFF.

CDR3 protein: CASRRTDAGNYGYTF. Written as DNA, the CDR3 is TGTGCCAGCAGACGAACGGACGCGGGAAACTATGGCTACACCTTC. This chain links TRBV27 with TRBJ1-2; D is undetermined. The germline gives CDR1 MNHEY, CDR2 SMNVEV (reference sequence). Deletions cut 6 bases from V and 2 bases from J, with 16 bases between. This CDR3 spans 15 amino acids.

Remarks on this clonotype: A read error may be the cause here, since a much bigger clone is one base away. The rearrangement links TRBV3-1 to TRBJ2-6; no clear D gene. The CDR3 runs 14 residues. The V and J ends lost 8 bases and 1 base respectively, with 9 bases between them. Germline CDR1 is LGHDT and CDR2 is YNNKEL (reference sequence). The CDR3 nucleotides are TGTGCCAGCGGCCCGCAATCTGGGGCCAACGTCCTGACTTTC. Translated, it gives CASGPQSGANVLTF.

This clonotype was picked up many times. V gene TRBV14 combines with J gene TRBJ1-1; 7 bases match TRBD1. CDR3 length: 15 residues. Germline V gene sequence: CDR1 SGHDN, CDR2 FVKESK. V lost 1 base and J lost 2; bases outside the gene matches: 4. The DNA of the CDR3 is TGTGCCAGCAGCCAAGGGGGGACAGTCAACACTGAAGCTTTCTTT. Protein: CASSQGGTVNTEAFF.

This clonotype appeared many times. The chain employs TRBV6-5 and TRBJ2-7, with 8 bases matching TRBD2. V lost 3 bases, J lost 0 bases, and 7 bases stayed unmatched. The V gene's germline CDR1 is MNHEY and CDR2 SVGAGI. The CDR3 totals 16 residues. CDR3 bases: TGTGCCAGCAGTTATCGGCGGGAGGCCTTCTCCTACGAGCAGTACTTC. It encodes CASSYRREAFSYEQYF.

As for this clonotype: An end of the junction differs from the germline gene, which may be a read error. The rearrangement links TRBV12-3 or TRBV12-4 to TRBJ1-3; D perhaps matches TRBD1 (6 bases). The CDR3 totals 15 residues. The CDR3 DNA is TGTGCCAGCAGGGACACAGGGAGCTCTGAAAACACCATATATTTT. This translates into CASRDTGSSENTIYF.

J is TRBJ1-1 and V is TRBV27; D call uncertain. Germline V lookup: CDR1 MNHEY, CDR2 SMNVEV (reference sequence). The CDR3 totals 22 residues. V was trimmed by 11 bases and J by 3 bases, leaving 43 bases between them. The CDR3 protein is CAGRLGPPREIQDFERDTEAFF. The CDR3 DNA sequence: TGTGCCGGCCGCTTAGGTCCCCCCCGAGAAATTCAGGACTTTGAGAGAGACACTGAAGCTTTCTTT.

Here the CDR3 reads CSGRQGGTEAFF. The DNA of the CDR3 is TGCAGCGGGAGACAGGGGGGCACTGAAGCTTTCTTT. The chain employs TRBV29-1 and TRBJ1-1; 9 nucleotides agree with TRBD1. The trim removed 7 bases at V and 4 bases at J, leaving 4 bases unmatched. The germline V gene encodes CDR1 SQVTM and CDR2 ANQGSEA. There are 12 residues in the CDR3.

This clonotype showed up many times. The V call is TRBV25-1, the J call TRBJ2-3, with D unclear. Deletions cut 8 bases from V and 0 bases from J, with 12 bases between. This CDR3 is built from 14 residues. Germline loops: CDR1 MGHDK, CDR2 SYGVNS. In DNA, the CDR3 is TGTGCCAGCGGTCGGGCGAAAAGCACAGATACGCAGTATTTT. It encodes CASGRAKSTDTQYF.

This clonotype was recorded at least ten times. The chain combines TRBV10-3 with TRBJ2-1; D remains unclear. Trimming pared 11 bases from V and 4 bases from J, leaving 15 bases between. The CDR3 loop spans 13 amino acids. Germline CDR1 and CDR2: ENHRY and SYGVKD. CDR3 nucleotide sequence: TGTGCCTCACTGGGCAGGCGGTACAATGAGCAGTTCTTC. As protein: CASLGRRYNEQFF.

The CDR3 DNA reads TGTGCCAGCAGGGGAGTTCTAGGCAATGAGCAGTTCTTC. It translates to CASRGVLGNEQFF. The gene calls are TRBV2 and TRBJ2-1, with D perhaps matching TRBD2 (5 bases). Trimming shortened V by 6 bases and J by 6 bases, and 12 bases separated the two germline ends. The CDR3 has 13 residues. Germline V CDR1 and CDR2: SNHLY, FYNNEI.

V usage is TRBV6-6 and J usage is TRBJ2-5; 7 positions agree with TRBD1. The V gene's germline CDR1 is MNHNY and CDR2 SVGAGI (reference sequence). V gave up 1 base and J gave up 2 bases; unmatched junction bases: 1. The CDR3 sequence is 14 residues long. CDR3 in amino acids: CASSYLTGQETQYF. CDR3 sequence (DNA): TGTGCCAGCAGTTACTTGACAGGGCAAGAGACCCAGTACTTC.

This clonotype turned up a few times. The chain links TRBV28 to TRBJ2-1, with D hard to call. There are 14 residues in the CDR3. V was clipped by 8 bases and J by 9 bases, with 20 bases between them. Germline V gene data show CDR1 as MDHEN and CDR2 as SYDVKM. CDR3 amino acids: CASHKEVFYGEQFF. The CDR3 nucleotides are TGTGCCAGCCATAAAGAGGTCTTTTATGGTGAGCAGTTCTTC.

V usage is TRBV15 and J usage is TRBJ1-1; 9 bases align to TRBD1. Germline V CDR1 and CDR2: LNHNV, YYDKDF (reference sequence). The V and J ends lost 2 bases and 1 base, in that order; junction bases with no gene match: 8. The CDR3 runs 17 residues. CDR3 nucleotides: TGTGCCACCAGCAGACAGGTCGGGACAGGGACGAACACTGAAGCTTTCTTT. Encoded protein: CATSRQVGTGTNTEAFF.

The table lists this clonotype with many counts. The V call is TRBV25-1, the J call TRBJ1-2; perhaps TRBD1 as D (5 bases). The germline gives CDR1 MGHDK, CDR2 SYGVNS. Trimming cost V 8 bases and J 4 bases, with 17 bases left between them. The CDR3 runs 14 residues. CDR3 DNA: TGTGCCAGCGGCCGATCGACAGTGCCCTATGGCTACACCTTC. Protein: CASGRSTVPYGYTF.

This clonotype was counted many times. The chain has TRBV30 and TRBJ2-1, with D uncertain. This CDR3 has 16 amino acids. Germline V gene lookup returns CDR1 GTSNPN and CDR2 SVGIG (reference sequence). Trimming removed 0 bases at V and 6 bases at J, with 18 bases between. CDR3 in DNA: TGTGCCTGGAGTGTACTTGGGCGTCTAATTGTCAATGAGCAGTTCTTC. Protein: CAWSVLGRLIVNEQFF.

The CDR3 sequence is CASSEDTRRGYTF. The CDR3 bases are TGTGCCAGCAGTGAAGACACCAGAAGGGGCTACACCTTC. This rearrangement joins TRBV2 to TRBJ1-2, with D unresolved. The length of the CDR3 is 13 residues. V was trimmed by 1 base and J by 8 bases, leaving 11 bases between them. Per germline, CDR1 SNHLY and CDR2 FYNNEI.

The rearrangement links TRBV5-4 to TRBJ2-1; D perhaps matches TRBD1 (6 bases). V was pared by 2 bases and J by 9 bases, with 9 bases between. Germline loops: CDR1 SGHNT, CDR2 YYREEE (reference sequence). The CDR3 has 12 amino acids. CDR3 sequence (DNA): TGTGCCAGCAGCTTCTCCAGGGGTGAGCAGTTCTTC. This sequence encodes CASSFSRGEQFF. Variable domain in full (rest from reference TRBV5-4 and TRBJ2-1): ETGVTQSPTHLIKTRGQQVTLRCSSQSGHNTVSWYQQALGQGPQFIFQYYREEENGRGNFPPRFSGLQFPNYSSELNVNALELDDSALYLCASSFSRGEQFFGPGTRLTVL.

This clonotype was recorded at least ten times. The V and J genes are TRBV12-3 or TRBV12-4 and TRBJ1-4; D unresolved. V lost 2 bases and J lost 7, with 17 bases in between. The CDR3 has 16 amino acids. The CDR3 DNA follows: TGTGCCAGCAGTTTAATGGGCCTTGGGAGCCTTGAAAAACTGTTTTTT. It encodes CASSLMGLGSLEKLFF.

This clonotype was recorded many times. The J gene is TRBJ1-5, the V gene TRBV7-6; perhaps TRBD1 as D (6 bases). Deletions cut 1 base from V and 10 bases from J, with 11 bases between. This CDR3 contains 13 residues. In germline, CDR1 is SGHVS, CDR2 FNYEAQ. CDR3 bases: TGTGCCAGCAGCTTAGATCCGGGACATCCCCAGCATTTT. It encodes CASSLDPGHPQHF.

V usage is TRBV11-3 and J usage is TRBJ2-1; either TRBD1 or TRBD2 may fit D (5 bases each). Trimming pared 4 bases from V and 4 bases from J, leaving 8 bases between. The germline gives CDR1 SGHNT, CDR2 YENEEA. CDR3 length: 13 amino acids. The CDR3 nucleotides are TGTGCCAGCAGCTGGGACGGTTACAATGAGCAGTTCTTC. Translation gives CASSWDGYNEQFF.

The chain is built from TRBV12-3 or TRBV12-4 and TRBJ1-1; D is ambiguous. The CDR3 length is 13 residues. Trimming took 5 bases from V and 0 from J, leaving 7 bases between them. This CDR3 is CASSDRMNTEAFF. CDR3 coding DNA: TGTGCCAGCAGTGACCGCATGAACACTGAAGCTTTCTTT.

This clonotype was counted between two and nine times. The chain is built from TRBV11-2 and TRBJ2-5; TRBD1 agrees at 8 bases. The CDR3 length is 14 residues. Trimming removed 1 base from V and 5 bases from J; junction bases left unmatched: 3. Germline loops: CDR1 SGHAT, CDR2 FQNNGV. The CDR3 protein is CASSLGRQGETQYF. DNA for the CDR3: TGTGCCAGCAGCTTAGGCCGACAGGGGGAGACCCAGTACTTC.

The chain has TRBV6-5 and TRBJ2-1; D might be TRBD2 (5 bases). Trimming shortened V by 4 bases and J by 6 bases, and 16 bases separated the two germline ends. Germline V lookup: CDR1 MNHEY, CDR2 SVGAGI. The CDR3 extends over 15 amino acids. The chain's CDR3 is CASSSPGPGFNEQFF. The CDR3 nucleotides are TGTGCCAGCAGTTCCCCTGGACCGGGGTTCAATGAGCAGTTCTTC.